This TCR beta chain was observed in a study of T cells in Graves' hyperthyroidism and ophthalmopathy. Across the whole study: Sampling of peripheral blood happened at initial diagnosis, prior to any treatment.

TCR beta CDR3 regions were amplified from RNA transcripts. Using the HTBI primer set, a first-round RT-PCR was run on the TCR CDR3. TCRdb re-derived calls from the multiplex PCR reads in MiXCR, one entry per CDR3 protein. The data show about 350,000 distinct CDR3 sequences, about a sixth seen once. First hyperthyroidism diagnosis is when the blood sample was obtained, before any ophthalmopathy symptoms. Germline CDR1 and CDR2: MDHEN and SYDVKM. Trimming shortened V by 7 bases and J by 7 bases, and 20 bases separated the two germline ends. The CDR3 spans 15 residues. The chain couples TRBV28 to TRBJ2-1; possibly TRBD1 or TRBD2 for D (5 bases each). Sequenced sample: blood. This receptor was identified in a woman in her twenties or thirties with Graves' hyperthyroidism that later progressed to Graves' ophthalmopathy. Written as DNA, the CDR3 is TGTGCCAGCAACCAGGGACGCGGCCGTCGAAATGAGCAGTTCTTC. Translated, it gives CASNQGRGRRNEQFF.